The next 3 T cell receptor beta chains were all read from a single sample in a study of T cell responses to AZD1222 COVID-19 vaccine (TCRdb year 2021). The time point label of this sample denotes: baseline before first vaccination. The method was the immunoSEQ multiplex PCR assay. TCRdb re-hosts the immuneACCESS table, in-frame sequences only. Its copies lack some clones; in the studies checked, an unresolved V gene accounts for under half of them, and the cause for the rest is not known. In this sample the table shows 110,000 to 150,000 clones, 88% of which occur a single time. The top ten hold about 3.5% of the sample. The material was peripheral blood, obtained on day 0 of AZD1222 vaccination. These receptors all stem from an adult in good health.

The chain uses TRBV28 and TRBJ1-2; 9 bases are shared with TRBD1. CDR1 MDHEN and CDR2 SYDVKM come from the germline V gene. The V segment lost 5 bases and the J segment 8 bases; nucleotides outside the gene matches: 12. This CDR3 spans 15 amino acids. The CDR3 spells CASSPGQGPPGGYTF. As DNA, the CDR3 is TGTGCCAGCAGTCCGGGACAGGGCCCTCCGGGAGGCTACACCTTC.

V usage is TRBV4-2 and J usage is TRBJ1-2, with no clear D. V lost 0 bases to trimming and J lost 2 bases, with 10 bases between them. Germline CDR1 reads LGHNA; CDR2 reads YNFKEQ. This CDR3 contains 15 residues. In nucleotides, the CDR3 is TGTGCCAGCAGCCAAGAGGTCTCCGGGAACTATGGCTACACCTTC. Amino acids: CASSQEVSGNYGYTF.

The chain employs TRBV6-5 and TRBJ2-7; D is unresolved. The CDR3 runs 12 residues. V was pared by 9 bases and J by 2 bases, with 11 bases between. Germline V gene lookup returns CDR1 MNHEY and CDR2 SVGAGI. CDR3 DNA: TGTGCCAGTTTGGAAGCCCCCTACGAGCAGTACTTC. As protein: CASLEAPYEQYF.